This note documents a single T cell receptor (beta chain) sequence. The germline gives CDR1 MNHEY, CDR2 SVGAGI. This CDR3 region has 14 residues. Trimming took 6 bases from V and 3 from J; bases not matched to a gene: 2. Libraries were prepared by immunoSEQ multiplex PCR; TCRdb keeps only in-frame clonotypes and omits some of them. Counted here are under 100,000 clones, about four fifths occurring once; the ten biggest clones make up about a sixth. This entry is derived from a study of blood T cell repertoires in COVID-19. The source is a woman aged 55 to 70 with acute or convalescent COVID-19. Specimen: peripheral blood. The chain carries TRBV6-5 and TRBJ2-2, with 9 bases fitting TRBD1. Here the CDR3 reads CASSWTGDTGELFF. CDR3 coding DNA: TGTGCCAGCAGCTGGACAGGGGACACCGGGGAGCTGTTTTTT.